This T cell receptor (beta chain) was observed in a study of cytomegalovirus exposure and HLA in healthy donors. Study-wide points: V- and J-gene trimming in TCR beta was tied to a missense DCLRE1C variant by an analysis performed later.

With 60 Vbeta and 13 Jbeta primers, the PCR was carried out. Sequencing used immunoSEQ multiplex PCR; TCRdb keeps in-frame clones, though not all of them. The sample consists of 130,000 to 150,000 clones, about four fifths of them appearing once. A remark on this clone: What it binds is unknown.

This CDR3 comprises 20 residues. Germline lookup yields CDR1 LGHNA and CDR2 YSLEER. Trimming took off 3 bases at V and 3 bases at J, with 26 bases between the two ends. The TCR comes from a woman younger than 35 in good health and CMV-seropositive. The genes are TRBV4-3 and TRBJ1-4, with D possibly being TRBD1 (6 bases). The sequenced sample was PBMCs. CDR3 residues: CASSQAWGRGRLSANEKLFF. CDR3 nucleotide sequence: TGCGCCAGCAGCCAGGCCTGGGGCAGGGGACGGCTTTCGGCTAATGAAAAACTGTTTTTT.